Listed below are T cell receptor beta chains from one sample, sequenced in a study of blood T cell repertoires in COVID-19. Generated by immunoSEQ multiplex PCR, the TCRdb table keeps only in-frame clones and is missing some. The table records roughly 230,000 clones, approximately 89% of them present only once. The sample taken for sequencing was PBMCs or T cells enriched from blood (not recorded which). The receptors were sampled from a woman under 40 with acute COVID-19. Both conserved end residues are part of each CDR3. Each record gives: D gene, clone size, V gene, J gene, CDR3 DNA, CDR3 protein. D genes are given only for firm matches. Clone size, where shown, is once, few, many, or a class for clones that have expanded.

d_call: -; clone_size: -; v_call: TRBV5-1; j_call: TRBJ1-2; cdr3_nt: TGCGCCAGCAGCCAGGACAGTGTTCGCTACACCTTC; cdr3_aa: CASSQDSVRYTF
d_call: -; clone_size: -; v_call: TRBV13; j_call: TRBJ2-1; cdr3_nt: TGTGCCAGCAGCTCTCCCATCAGGGTAACCTACAATGAGCAGTTCTTC; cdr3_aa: CASSSPIRVTYNEQFF
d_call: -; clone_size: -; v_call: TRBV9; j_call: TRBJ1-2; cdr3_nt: TGTGCCAGCAGCGTAGGAACACAGATTGATGGCTACACCTTC; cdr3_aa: CASSVGTQIDGYTF
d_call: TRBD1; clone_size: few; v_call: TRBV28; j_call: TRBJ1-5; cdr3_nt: TGTGCCAGCACGACAGGGGGGCAGCCCCAGCATTTT; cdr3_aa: CASTTGGQPQHF
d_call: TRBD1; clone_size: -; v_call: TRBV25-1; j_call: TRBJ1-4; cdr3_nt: TGTGCCAGCACTGATGGACAGGGTTATAGAAAACTGTTTTTT; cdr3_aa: CASTDGQGYRKLFF
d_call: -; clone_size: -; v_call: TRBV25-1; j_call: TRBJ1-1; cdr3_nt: TGTGCCAGCTGGGCAGGGTCGCGCACTGAAGCTTTCTTT; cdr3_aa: CASWAGSRTEAFF
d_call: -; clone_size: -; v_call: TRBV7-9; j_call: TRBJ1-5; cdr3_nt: TGTGCCAGCAGCTTATCTGACACCAGCAATCAGCCCCAGCATTTT; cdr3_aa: CASSLSDTSNQPQHF
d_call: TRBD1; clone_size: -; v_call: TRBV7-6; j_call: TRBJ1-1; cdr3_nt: TGTGCCAGCAGCCCTCGGGTTACGAGGGGGCCACTGAACACTGAAGCTTTCTTT; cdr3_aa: CASSPRVTRGPLNTEAFF
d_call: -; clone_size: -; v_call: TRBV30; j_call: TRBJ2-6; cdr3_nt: TGTGCCTGGATTCCAGGGCCTGGGGCCAACGTCCTGACTTTC; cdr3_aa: CAWIPGPGANVLTF
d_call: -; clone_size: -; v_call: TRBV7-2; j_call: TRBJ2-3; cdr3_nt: TGTGCCAGCAGCTGGAGGACCAGCACAGATACGCAGTATTTT; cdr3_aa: CASSWRTSTDTQYF
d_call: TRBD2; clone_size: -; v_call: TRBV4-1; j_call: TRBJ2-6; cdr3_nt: TGCGCCAGCAGCCCGTCGGGGACTAGCGGGGTTAGATACTCTGGGGCCAACGTCCTGACTTTC; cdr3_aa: CASSPSGTSGVRYSGANVLTF
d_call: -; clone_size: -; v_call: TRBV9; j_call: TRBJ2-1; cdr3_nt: TGTGCCAGCAGCGTAGGGGAGAGGCCCTACAATGAGCAGTTCTTC; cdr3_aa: CASSVGERPYNEQFF
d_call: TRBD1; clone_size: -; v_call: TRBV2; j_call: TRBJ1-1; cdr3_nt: TGTGCCAGCAAACCGGGACAGAATGAAGCTTTCTTT; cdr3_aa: CASKPGQNEAFF
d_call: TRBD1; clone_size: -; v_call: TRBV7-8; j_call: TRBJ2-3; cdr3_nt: TGTGCCAGCAGGATCAGGGGGACAGATACGCAGTATTTT; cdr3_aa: CASRIRGTDTQYF
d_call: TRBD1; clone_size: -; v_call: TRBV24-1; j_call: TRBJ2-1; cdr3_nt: TGTGCCACTCGAGCAAGGGACAGTTACAATGAGCAGTTCTTC; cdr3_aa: CATRARDSYNEQFF